Shown below are 30 T cell receptor beta chains from a single sample sequenced in a study of cytomegalovirus exposure and HLA in healthy donors. Primers for the PCR totalled 60 Vbeta and 13 Jbeta. Assay used: immunoSEQ multiplex PCR; TCRdb lists only in-frame clones, some missing. This table has around 170,000 clones, roughly 80% appearing once. Sequenced material: PBMCs. All receptors come from a male donor in good health and CMV-seronegative.

The rearrangement uses TRBV19 and TRBJ2-3; 12 nucleotides line up with TRBD2. This CDR3 is built from 15 residues. Germline trimming cut 6 bases from V and 6 bases from J; bases unmatched to any gene: 7. Per the germline V gene, CDR1 is LNHDA and CDR2 is SQIVND (reference sequence). The CDR3 here is CASSQTSGRGDTQYF. The CDR3 DNA sequence: TGTGCCAGTAGCCAGACTAGCGGGAGAGGTGATACGCAGTATTTT.

This clone was picked up a small number of times. The chain couples TRBV28 to TRBJ1-2, with TRBD1 matching over 10 bases. Germline trimming cut 4 bases from V and 7 bases from J; bases unmatched to any gene: 9. Germline CDR1 MDHEN, CDR2 SYDVKM. This CDR3 has 15 amino acids. This CDR3 is CASSSPGQGRGGYTF. The DNA of the CDR3 is TGTGCCAGCAGTTCCCCGGGACAGGGGAGGGGTGGCTACACCTTC.

The chain links TRBV7-3 to TRBJ1-6; no reliable D call. V was shortened by 4 bases and J by 5 bases, with 9 bases between the two germline ends. Germline lookup yields CDR1 SGHTA and CDR2 FQGTGA. This CDR3 contains 14 residues. CDR3 nucleotides: TGTGCCAGCAGCTCGGGATTTGATAATTCACCCCTCCACTTT. It codes for CASSSGFDNSPLHF.

V is TRBV30 and J is TRBJ1-2; TRBD1 is a possible D gene (6 bases). In germline, CDR1 is GTSNPN, CDR2 SVGIG (reference sequence). With 2 bases removed from V and 8 bases from J, the gap between germline ends came to 18 bases. CDR3 length: 14 residues. CDR3 bases: TGTGCCTGGAGTCTCATACAGGGTTCGATGGGCTACACCTTC. Its translation: CAWSLIQGSMGYTF.

V and J are TRBV4-1 and TRBJ2-6, with TRBD1 matching 7 bases. V lost 4 bases to trimming and J lost 0 bases; unmatched junction nucleotides: 6. CDR3 length: 17 amino acids. CDR1 and CDR2 from the germline V gene are MGHRA and YSYEKL. This CDR3 is CASSPWTGLSGANVLTF. CDR3 nucleotides: TGCGCCAGCAGCCCTTGGACAGGACTCTCTGGGGCCAACGTCCTGACTTTC.

This clone was detected only a few times. CDR3 amino acids: CASSLQGIEWFEQYF. CDR3 DNA: TGTGCCAGCAGCCTCCAGGGGATTGAATGGTTCGAGCAGTACTTC. V gene TRBV11-2 combines with J gene TRBJ2-7, with D maybe TRBD1 (6 bases). This CDR3 has 15 amino acids. V was shortened by 5 bases and J by 6 bases, with 20 bases between the two germline ends. Germline CDR1 is SGHAT and CDR2 is FQNNGV.

The rearrangement uses TRBV6-6 and TRBJ2-4; 7 bases line up with TRBD2. CDR1 and CDR2 from the germline V gene are MNHNY and SVGAGI (reference sequence). The J segment lost 7 bases and the V segment lost 7 bases, leaving 10 bases of the junction unmatched. The CDR3 has 14 amino acids. CDR3 DNA sequence: TGTGCCAGCACCCACACGGGAGGAGGGAACATTCAGTACTTC. Protein sequence: CASTHTGGGNIQYF.

V usage is TRBV10-3 and J usage is TRBJ2-2; D possibly corresponds to TRBD2 (6 bases). The CDR3 totals 17 residues. The germline V gene encodes CDR1 ENHRY and CDR2 SYGVKD. The ends were cut back, 3 bases at V and 8 bases at J, with 22 bases in the middle. CDR3 residues: CAISDQTGDPTFGELFF. The CDR3 nucleotides read TGTGCCATCAGTGACCAAACGGGGGACCCTACGTTTGGGGAGCTGTTTTTT.

This chain uses TRBV10-1 with TRBJ2-1, with D possibly being TRBD2 (6 bases). Germline loops: CDR1 WNHNN, CDR2 SYGVQD (reference sequence). V was pared by 3 bases and J by 7 bases, with 10 bases between. The CDR3 spans 13 residues. CDR3 in amino acids: CASSDTGGNEQFF. CDR3 sequence (DNA): TGCGCCAGCAGTGACACCGGGGGTAATGAGCAGTTCTTC.

This rearrangement joins TRBV7-8 to TRBJ2-1; 8 bases map to TRBD1. J was trimmed by 0 bases and V by 5 bases; bases with no gene match: 6. This CDR3 spans 16 amino acids. The V gene's germline CDR1 is SGHVS and CDR2 FQNEAQ. CDR3 amino acids: CASSSGQGSSYNEQFF. CDR3 sequence (DNA): TGTGCCAGCAGCAGTGGACAGGGAAGCTCCTACAATGAGCAGTTCTTC.

This clone was picked up a small number of times. The chain joins TRBV6-5 to TRBJ2-4; D remains unclear. In germline, CDR1 is MNHEY, CDR2 SVGAGI. The length of the CDR3 is 15 residues. Trimming left V 2 bases short and J 1 base short, with 9 bases between. This CDR3 reads CASSYRGAAKNIQYF. The CDR3 coding sequence is TGTGCCAGCAGTTACCGCGGCGCGGCCAAAAACATTCAGTACTTC.

With respect to this clone: The junction shows a germline mismatch at one end, possibly a read error. The J gene is TRBJ2-5, the V gene TRBV7-7, with 16 bases that match TRBD2. The CDR3 has 17 residues. Germline CDR1 reads SSHAT; CDR2 reads FNYEAQ (reference sequence). The CDR3 DNA reads as TGTGCTAGCAGCGTGGGACTAGCGGGGGGGCCATTGGAGACCCAGTACTTC. This gives the protein CASSVGLAGGPLETQYF. The whole variable domain, remainder taken from reference TRBV7-7 and TRBJ2-5, is GAGVSQSPRYKVTKRGQDVTLRCDPISSHATLYWYQQALGQGPEFLTYFNYEAQPDKSGLPSDRFSAERPEGSISTLTIQRTEQRDSAMYRCASSVGLAGGPLETQYFGPGTRLLVL.

J is TRBJ2-1 and V is TRBV7-2, with D possibly TRBD2 on 6 matching bases. V was cut by 5 bases and J by 4 bases, with 9 bases left in between. Per the germline V gene, CDR1 is SGHTA and CDR2 is FQGNSA. This CDR3 spans 13 amino acids. CDR3 sequence (DNA): TGTGCCAGCAGCACGGGACTTTACAATGAGCAGTTCTTC. Its translation is CASSTGLYNEQFF.

CDR3 loop: CASSQDTQGNAGELFF. CDR3 DNA: TGCGCCAGCAGCCAAGATACACAGGGAAATGCCGGGGAGCTGTTTTTT. The chain carries TRBV4-3 and TRBJ2-2, with D possibly matching TRBD1 (6 bases). Germline CDR1 is LGHNA and CDR2 is YSLEER. V was trimmed by 0 bases and J by 6 bases, leaving 14 bases between them. The CDR3 sequence is 16 residues long.

The chain has TRBV6-5 and TRBJ1-3; D is ambiguous. Germline CDR1 reads MNHEY; CDR2 reads SVGAGI. Trimming pared 4 bases from V and 0 bases from J, leaving 13 bases between. CDR3 length: 16 residues. DNA for the CDR3: TGTGCCAGCAGTTCTTACAGCCCTTCCTCTGGAAACACCATATATTTT. This codes for CASSSYSPSSGNTIYF.

V usage is TRBV19 and J usage is TRBJ1-5; 8 bases agree with TRBD1. CDR1 and CDR2 (germline): LNHDA, SQIVND (reference sequence). CDR3 length: 18 amino acids. The ends lost 6 bases at V and 5 bases at J; junction bases unmatched: 18. The CDR3 loop reads CASSLTRQGMGLYQPQHF. As DNA, the CDR3 is TGTGCCAGTAGCCTCACCCGACAGGGGATGGGATTGTATCAGCCCCAGCATTTT.

The chain uses TRBV19 and TRBJ2-3, with D possibly being TRBD1 (5 bases). Germline V CDR1 and CDR2: LNHDA, SQIVND (reference sequence). V shed 1 base and J shed 1 base, with 6 bases lying between them. This CDR3 spans 14 amino acids. The CDR3 reads CASSIGQRTDTQYF. The CDR3 DNA reads as TGTGCCAGTAGTATAGGACAGCGCACAGATACGCAGTATTTT.

The V gene is TRBV7-9, the J gene TRBJ2-7; TRBD2 agrees at 15 bases. Trimming at V came to 5 bases and at J to 4 bases, leaving 3 bases not matched to a gene. CDR1 and CDR2 from the germline V gene are SEHNR and FQNEAQ (reference sequence). CDR3 length: 15 residues. CDR3 nucleotides: TGTGCCAGCAGCCCTGGGACTAGCGGGGGGTACGAGCAGTACTTC. Translation gives CASSPGTSGGYEQYF.

This clone was counted only a few times. V gene TRBV5-4 combines with J gene TRBJ1-6; possible D gene TRBD1, 6 bases. The germline V and J ends were trimmed by 3 bases and 16 bases, with 14 bases remaining between them. CDR1 and CDR2 from the germline V gene are SGHNT and YYREEE (reference sequence). The CDR3 extends over 12 amino acids. This chain's CDR3 is CASSSGVHRLHF. The CDR3 nucleotides are TGTGCCAGCAGCTCAGGGGTACACCGTCTCCACTTT.

The rearrangement joins TRBV14 to TRBJ2-1; TRBD2 matches at 7 bases. There are 16 residues in the CDR3. V shed 1 base and J 3 bases; nucleotides not matched to a gene: 6. Germline values: CDR1 SGHDN, CDR2 FVKESK. The CDR3 DNA reads TGTGCCAGCAGCCAAGTTGCGGGGGAGCTCTACAATGAGCAGTTCTTC. It is translated as CASSQVAGELYNEQFF.

The J gene is TRBJ1-6, the V gene TRBV9, with D possibly TRBD1 on 5 matching bases. Germline V CDR1 and CDR2: SGDLS, YYNGEE. The CDR3 is 14 amino acids. Between the trimmed V and J ends, which lost 4 bases and 6 bases, there was a span of 11 bases. Here the CDR3 DNA reads TGTGCCAGCAGCCTCAGGGATGGTAATTCACCCCTCCACTTT. It is translated as CASSLRDGNSPLHF.

A few counts support this clone. V is TRBV4-3 and J is TRBJ1-1; a possible D gene is TRBD1 (6 bases). The germline V and J ends were trimmed by 2 bases and 4 bases, with 20 bases remaining between them. Germline V CDR1 and CDR2: LGHNA, YSLEER. This CDR3 is 17 amino acids long. This CDR3 is CASSQLRGGRVITEAFF. CDR3 nucleotides: TGCGCCAGCAGCCAACTAAGGGGGGGTCGGGTGATCACTGAAGCTTTCTTT.

The J gene is TRBJ2-2, the V gene TRBV5-6; 8 nucleotides match TRBD2. V lost 3 bases and J lost 0; bases outside the gene matches: 4. CDR1 and CDR2 from the germline V gene are SGHDT and YYEEEE. The length of the CDR3 is 16 residues. The CDR3 protein is CASSSKAGANTGELFF. CDR3 in DNA: TGTGCCAGCAGCTCCAAAGCGGGAGCGAACACCGGGGAGCTGTTTTTT. The full variable domain, with the rest looked up from reference TRBV5-6 and TRBJ2-2, is DAGVTQSPTHLIKTRGQQVTLRCSPKSGHDTVSWYQQALGQGPQFIFQYYEEEERQRGNFPDRFSGHQFPNYSSELNVNALLLGDSALYLCASSSKAGANTGELFFGEGSRLTVL.

The chain is built from TRBV9 and TRBJ2-4; 7 nucleotides align to TRBD1. CDR3 length equals 15 residues. The V segment lost 3 bases and the J segment 6 bases; nucleotides outside the gene matches: 9. Germline V lookup: CDR1 SGDLS, CDR2 YYNGEE. This CDR3 reads CASSEFGTVLNIQYF. DNA of the CDR3: TGTGCCAGCAGCGAGTTCGGGACAGTATTAAACATTCAGTACTTC.

This chain connects TRBV6-6 to TRBJ1-4; 9 bases map to TRBD1. The trim removed 9 bases at V and 6 bases at J, leaving 5 bases unmatched. The CDR3 spans 13 residues. Germline CDR1 MNHNY, CDR2 SVGAGI (reference sequence). The CDR3 is CASTTGGDEKLFF. CDR3 coding DNA: TGTGCCAGTACGACAGGGGGAGATGAAAAACTGTTTTTT.

This chain joins TRBV2 and TRBJ1-2; 8 bases map to TRBD1. The CDR3 has 14 amino acids. The trim removed 1 base at V and 8 bases at J, leaving 6 bases unmatched. Germline-derived CDR1 and CDR2 are SNHLY and FYNNEI. DNA of the CDR3: TGTGCCAGCAGTGAAGAGACAGGGGATGGAGGCTACACCTTC. It is translated as CASSEETGDGGYTF.

The chain is built from TRBV4-3 and TRBJ1-5; D unclear. The CDR3 has 13 amino acids. Per the germline V gene, CDR1 is LGHNA and CDR2 is YSLEER. Trimming pared 4 bases from V and 10 bases from J, leaving 14 bases between. CDR3 sequence reads: CASSRDPRSPQHF. CDR3 DNA sequence: TGCGCCAGCAGCCGCGACCCACGGAGTCCCCAGCATTTT.

Concerning this clone: Germline is not matched at one junction end, which may reflect a read error. The V and J genes are TRBV7-9 and TRBJ2-7; no firm D call. Looked up from germline, CDR1 is SEHNR and CDR2 is FQNEAQ (reference sequence). The CDR3 length is 12 residues. CDR3 nucleotide sequence: TGTTCCAGCAGCTTAACAAGCTACGAGCAGTACTTC. Its translation: CSSSLTSYEQYF.

The chain recombines TRBV6-6 with TRBJ2-3; TRBD2 is a possible D gene (6 bases). The V gene's germline CDR1 is MNHNY and CDR2 SVGAGI (reference sequence). The CDR3 spans 14 residues. The V end was cut by 2 bases, the J end by 1 base, with 7 bases between. The CDR3 DNA reads TGTGCCAGCAGTTACCCGGGGGGCACAGATACGCAGTATTTT. Translated, it gives CASSYPGGTDTQYF.

This chain links TRBV6-6 with TRBJ1-2; D possibly corresponds to TRBD1 (5 bases). V was clipped by 6 bases and J by 4 bases, with 18 bases between them. Looked up from germline, CDR1 is MNHNY and CDR2 is SVGAGI (reference sequence). CDR3 length equals 15 residues. The CDR3 DNA sequence: TGTGCCAGCAGGAGGGACGGGAGTGCGTCCTATGGCTACACCTTC. Residues: CASRRDGSASYGYTF.